This T cell receptor beta chain was captured by sequencing in a study of OX40 agonist ivuxolimab in advanced cancers. Study-level information: A diagnosis of hepatocellular carcinoma, melanoma, renal cell or head and neck cancer was present in dose-escalation patients. Earlier treatment with anti-PD-1, anti-PD-L1 or anti-CTLA-4 was permitted, and under 50% had received some.

Overall study results and limits: Low levels of normalized T-cell clonal expansion also appeared in some nonresponders.

This clone came up a few times. Its antigen is unknown. Here immunoSEQ multiplex PCR was the method, and the copy in TCRdb shows in-frame clones only, minus some. The sample lists some 66,000 clones, about 91% seen once, with about 0.6% in the top ten. The germline V and J ends were trimmed by 6 bases and 7 bases, with 13 bases remaining between them. The length of the CDR3 is 12 residues. Per germline, CDR1 ENHRY and CDR2 SYGVKD. This sequence joins TRBV10-3 and TRBJ2-7, with D possibly being TRBD1 or TRBD2 (6 bases each). This clonotype originated in an adult with an advanced solid tumor such as melanoma, head and neck, liver or kidney cancer. The sequenced sample was CD4+ or CD8+ T cells sorted from blood, obtained in a trial of the OX40 agonist ivuxolimab. The CDR3 sequence: CAIRTGGGEQYF. CDR3 DNA: TGTGCCATCAGGACAGGAGGAGGGGAGCAGTACTTC.